The present entry profiles one T cell receptor beta chain with its context. The antigen is not known. Germline-derived CDR1 and CDR2 are LGHNA and YSLEER. This CDR3 region has 17 residues. V trimming: 5 bases; J trimming: 5 bases; junction bases outside the gene matches: 16. These data belong to a study of cytomegalovirus exposure and HLA in healthy donors. Broader study findings: Some TCR beta chains (164 of them) were listed as cytomegalovirus-associated.

PCR employed 60 Vbeta and 13 Jbeta primers. The assay was immunoSEQ multiplex PCR, and TCRdb's table has in-frame clones only and misses some. This repertoire shows around 67,000 clones, less than 70% found once; its top ten account for over 2.5%. The chain uses TRBV4-3 and TRBJ1-2; 8 nucleotides match TRBD1. Material: PBMCs. This TCR was sampled from a woman aged 50 to 60 in good health and CMV-seronegative. As DNA, the CDR3 is TGCGCCAGCAGCGGGCTCGGTGACAGGGGAGGGAATTATGGCTACACCTTC. Translating it yields CASSGLGDRGGNYGYTF.